Presented here are 2 T cell receptor beta chains from one specimen sequenced in a study of CD8 T cells in Susac syndrome. RNA amounts of roughly 0.5 to 1 ug underwent reverse transcription with random hexamers. Using its own MiXCR run on the immunoSEQ multiplex PCR reads, TCRdb lists one record per CDR3 protein. The sample holds some 170,000 distinct CDR3 sequences, just under 95% seen once. The specimen was CD4+ T cells from PBMCs. All receptors come from a human donor with Susac syndrome.

The chain joins TRBV18 to TRBJ1-4; D not resolved. The CDR3 contains 14 residues. Germline loops: CDR1 KGHSH, CDR2 LQKENI. V was pared by 5 bases and J by 0 bases, with 7 bases between. In DNA form, the CDR3 reads TGTGCCAGCTCATCCTTTGCAACTAATGAAAAACTGTTTTTT. This codes for CASSSFATNEKLFF.

This chain joins TRBV4-3 and TRBJ1-2; D not resolved. The CDR3 runs to 13 residues. V lost 1 base and J 1 base, leaving 4 bases between the germline ends. Germline values: CDR1 LGHNA, CDR2 YSLEER. CDR3 protein: CASSQVINYGYTF. CDR3 bases: TGCGCCAGCAGCCAAGTCATTAACTATGGCTACACCTTC.